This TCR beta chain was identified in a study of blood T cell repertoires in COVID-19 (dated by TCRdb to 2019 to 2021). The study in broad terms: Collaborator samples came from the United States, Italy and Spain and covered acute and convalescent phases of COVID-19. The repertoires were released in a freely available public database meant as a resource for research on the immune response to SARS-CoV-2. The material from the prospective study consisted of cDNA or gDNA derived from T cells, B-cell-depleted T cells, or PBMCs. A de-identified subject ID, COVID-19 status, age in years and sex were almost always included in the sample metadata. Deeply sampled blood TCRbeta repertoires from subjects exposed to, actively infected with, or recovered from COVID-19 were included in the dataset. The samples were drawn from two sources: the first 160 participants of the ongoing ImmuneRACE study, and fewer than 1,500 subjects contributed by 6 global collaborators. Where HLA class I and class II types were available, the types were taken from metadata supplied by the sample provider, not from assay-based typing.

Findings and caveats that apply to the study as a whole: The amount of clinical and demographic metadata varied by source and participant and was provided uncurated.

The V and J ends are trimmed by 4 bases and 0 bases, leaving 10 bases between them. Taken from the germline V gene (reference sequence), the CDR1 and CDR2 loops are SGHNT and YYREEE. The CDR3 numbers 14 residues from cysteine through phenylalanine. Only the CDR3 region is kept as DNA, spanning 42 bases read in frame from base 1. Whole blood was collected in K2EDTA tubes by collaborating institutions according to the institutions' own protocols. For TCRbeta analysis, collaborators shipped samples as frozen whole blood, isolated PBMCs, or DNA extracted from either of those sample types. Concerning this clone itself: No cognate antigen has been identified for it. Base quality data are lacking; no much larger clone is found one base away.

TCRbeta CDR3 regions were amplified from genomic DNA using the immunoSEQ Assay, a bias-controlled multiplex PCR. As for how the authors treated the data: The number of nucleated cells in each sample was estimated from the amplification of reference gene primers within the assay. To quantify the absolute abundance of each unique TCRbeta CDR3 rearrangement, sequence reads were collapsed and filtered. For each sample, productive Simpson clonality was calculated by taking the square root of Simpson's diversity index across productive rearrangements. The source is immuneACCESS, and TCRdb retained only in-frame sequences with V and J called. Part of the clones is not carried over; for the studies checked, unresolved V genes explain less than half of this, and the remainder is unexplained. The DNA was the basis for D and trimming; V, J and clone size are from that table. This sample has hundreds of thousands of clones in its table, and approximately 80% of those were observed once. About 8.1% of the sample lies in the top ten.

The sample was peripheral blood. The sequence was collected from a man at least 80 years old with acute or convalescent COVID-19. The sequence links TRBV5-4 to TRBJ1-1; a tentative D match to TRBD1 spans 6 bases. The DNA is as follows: TGTGCCAGCAGCCTGACAGGTATGAACACTGAAGCTTTCTTT. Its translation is CASSLTGMNTEAFF.